The sequence of this T cell receptor (beta chain) was determined in a study of cytomegalovirus exposure and HLA in healthy donors. Findings and limits, study-wide: Associated with HLA alleles at 0.05 false discovery rate in a later analysis were some 16,000 TCR beta sequences.

With respect to this clone: Antigen unknown.

Deletions cut 4 bases from V and 1 base from J, with 13 bases between. Germline lookup yields CDR1 SNHLY and CDR2 FYNNEI. The CDR3 totals 15 residues. The PCR made use of 60 Vbeta and 13 Jbeta primers. The protocol was immunoSEQ multiplex PCR, while the TCRdb copy is restricted to in-frame clones and leaves out a portion. Counted here are 98,000 or so clones, 60% to 85% occurring once; the ten biggest clones make up approximately 16%. Sequencing input: PBMCs. The rearrangement links TRBV2 to TRBJ1-1; D is perhaps TRBD1 (6 bases). This receptor was obtained from a man aged 55 to 70 in good health and CMV-seropositive. Here the CDR3 DNA reads TGTGCCAGCAGTGTTGCGGGGGCTGGGAACACTGAAGCTTTCTTT. It codes for CASSVAGAGNTEAFF.